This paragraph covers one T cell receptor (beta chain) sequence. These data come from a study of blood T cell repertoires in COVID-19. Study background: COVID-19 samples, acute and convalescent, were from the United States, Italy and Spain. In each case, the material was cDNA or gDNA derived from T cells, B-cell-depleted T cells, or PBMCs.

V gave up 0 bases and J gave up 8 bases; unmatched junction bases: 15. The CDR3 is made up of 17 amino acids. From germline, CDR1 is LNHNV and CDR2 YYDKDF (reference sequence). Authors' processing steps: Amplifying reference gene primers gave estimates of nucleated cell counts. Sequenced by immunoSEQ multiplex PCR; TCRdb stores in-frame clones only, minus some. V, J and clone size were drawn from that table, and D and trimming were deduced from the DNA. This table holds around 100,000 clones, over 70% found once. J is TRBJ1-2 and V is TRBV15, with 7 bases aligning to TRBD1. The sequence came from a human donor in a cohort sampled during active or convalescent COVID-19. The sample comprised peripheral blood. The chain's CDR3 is CATSRDHPLTGEGGYTF. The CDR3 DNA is TGTGCCACCAGCAGAGATCACCCCCTCACAGGGGAAGGCGGCTACACCTTC. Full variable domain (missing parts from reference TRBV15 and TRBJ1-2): DAMVIQNPRYQVTQFGKPVTLSCSQTLNHNVMYWYQQKSSQAPKLLFHYYDKDFNNEADTPDNFQSRRPNTSFCFLDIRSPGLGDTAMYLCATSRDHPLTGEGGYTFGSGTRLTVV.